These 21 T cell receptor beta chains were sequenced from one sample in a study of blood T cell repertoires in COVID-19. The repertoire was sequenced with immunoSEQ multiplex PCR; TCRdb's copy has only in-frame clones and lacks some. The sample lists tens of thousands of clones, 85% to 90% occurring once. The sequenced sample consisted of peripheral blood. The source of these receptors is a woman between 65 and 79 years old with acute or convalescent COVID-19.

The chain has TRBV3-1 (or the pseudogene TRBV3-2) and TRBJ2-2, with no clear D. The V and J ends lost 4 bases and 5 bases respectively, with 11 bases between them. Germline assignment: CDR1 LGHDT and CDR2 YNNKEL (reference sequence). The CDR3 has 14 residues. CDR3 protein: CASSPSRQTGELFF. The CDR3 DNA follows: TGTGCCAGCAGCCCCAGCAGGCAGACCGGGGAGCTGTTTTTT.

CDR3 in DNA: TGTGCCAGCAGCTTAGGGCTAGCGGGAGTCGATGGGGAGCTGTTTTTT. Translated: CASSLGLAGVDGELFF. This sequence joins TRBV7-9 and TRBJ2-2; the match to TRBD2 covers 10 bases. Looked up from germline, CDR1 is SEHNR and CDR2 is FQNEAQ (reference sequence). The CDR3 spans 16 residues. The V segment lost 1 base and the J segment 8 bases; nucleotides outside the gene matches: 7.

The chain uses TRBV6-5 and TRBJ1-2; perhaps TRBD1 as D (6 bases). CDR1 is MNHEY, CDR2 SVGAGI, per germline. The ends were cut back, 0 bases at V and 4 bases at J, with 12 bases in the middle. The CDR3 has 15 amino acids. For the CDR3, the DNA is TGTGCCAGCAGTTACTCCTCCCGGGACACCTATGGCTACACCTTC. Its translation: CASSYSSRDTYGYTF.

The chain couples TRBV28 to TRBJ2-5, with TRBD2 matching 11 bases. V lost 6 bases and J lost 7; bases outside the gene matches: 13. Germline CDR1 MDHEN, CDR2 SYDVKM. The CDR3 spans 16 residues. This CDR3 is CASRRTSGGSHGTQYF. In DNA, the CDR3 is TGTGCCAGCAGGCGCACTAGCGGGGGCAGCCATGGGACCCAGTACTTC.

This clone is a singleton in its sample. This sequence joins TRBV29-1 and TRBJ1-1; perhaps TRBD1 as D (6 bases). Germline CDR1 and CDR2: SQVTM and ANQGSEA. The CDR3 sequence is 13 residues long. Between the trimmed V and J ends, which lost 4 bases and 0 bases, there was a span of 9 bases. This chain's CDR3 is CSVGKGVNTEAFF. Written as DNA, the CDR3 is TGCAGCGTTGGAAAGGGGGTGAACACTGAAGCTTTCTTT.

The chain combines TRBV7-8 with TRBJ2-1, with TRBD2 matching 11 bases. The CDR3 contains 15 residues. Trimming cost V 5 bases and J 2 bases; bases outside gene matches: 2. The germline CDR1 and CDR2 sequences are SGHVS and FQNEAQ. The CDR3 sequence is CASSQGLAAYNEQFF. The CDR3 nucleotides are TGTGCCAGCAGCCAGGGACTAGCGGCCTACAATGAGCAGTTCTTC. Based on the CDR3 plus reference TRBV7-8 and TRBJ2-1, the full variable domain is GAGVSQSPRYKVAKRGQDVALRCDPISGHVSLFWYQQALGQGPEFLTYFQNEAQLDKSGLPSDRFFAERPEGSVSTLKIQRTQQEDSAVYLCASSQGLAAYNEQFFGPGTRLTVL.

The V gene is TRBV7-9, the J gene TRBJ2-3, with 10 positions matching TRBD2. CDR1 and CDR2 from the germline V gene are SEHNR and FQNEAQ (reference sequence). The CDR3 has 15 residues. J gave up 1 base and V 8 bases, and 6 bases lay outside the gene matches. The CDR3 spells CASSTTSGGTDTQYF. The CDR3 nucleotides are TGTGCCAGCTCGACTACTAGCGGGGGCACAGATACGCAGTATTTT.

V and J are TRBV6-1 and TRBJ2-1, with unresolved D. CDR3 length: 15 residues. Germline-derived CDR1 and CDR2 are MNHNS and SASEGT. V lost 1 base to trimming and J lost 2 bases, with 9 bases between them. The DNA for the CDR3 is TGTGCCAGCAGTGAAGGGCCACAAACCTACAATGAGCAGTTCTTC. This translates into CASSEGPQTYNEQFF.

V usage is TRBV19 and J usage is TRBJ1-2; TRBD1 matches at 9 bases. Trimming cost V 6 bases and J 4 bases; bases outside gene matches: 9. Germline V gene sequence: CDR1 LNHDA, CDR2 SQIVND (reference sequence). This CDR3 has 15 amino acids. CDR3: CASSLTGGRSYGYTF. Written as DNA, the CDR3 is TGTGCCAGTAGCTTAACAGGGGGCCGCAGCTATGGCTACACCTTC.

The chain employs TRBV6-5 and TRBJ2-1; 8 bases agree with TRBD1. The CDR3 is 15 residues long. The J segment lost 2 bases and the V segment lost 6 bases, leaving 6 bases of the junction unmatched. Germline CDR1 MNHEY, CDR2 SVGAGI. This CDR3 is CASRVDRGPYNEQFF. In nucleotides, the CDR3 is TGTGCCAGCAGGGTTGACAGGGGACCCTACAATGAGCAGTTCTTC.

The chain links TRBV6-5 to TRBJ1-2; D may be TRBD1 (5 bases). Per germline, CDR1 MNHEY and CDR2 SVGAGI. This CDR3 contains 12 residues. The ends were cut back, 7 bases at V and 4 bases at J, with 10 bases in the middle. The CDR3 bases are TGTGCCAGCACCTCGGGGGGCTATGGCTACACCTTC. It yields the protein CASTSGGYGYTF.

The chain carries TRBV7-2 and TRBJ2-5; 7 bases line up with TRBD1. The CDR3 runs to 13 residues. CDR1 SGHTA and CDR2 FQGNSA come from the germline V gene. With V trimmed by 5 bases and J by 3 bases, 3 bases remained unmatched. The chain's CDR3 is CASSRGTEETQYF. The CDR3 nucleotides are TGTGCCAGCAGCCGTGGGACAGAAGAGACCCAGTACTTC.

V gene TRBV12-3 or TRBV12-4 combines with J gene TRBJ1-6, with 9 nucleotides matching TRBD1. The CDR3 spans 13 residues. The V segment lost 8 bases and the J segment 13 bases; nucleotides outside the gene matches: 9. The CDR3 loop is CASGGQGIAPLHF. The CDR3 DNA follows: TGTGCCAGCGGAGGACAGGGGATCGCGCCCCTCCACTTT.

The chain carries TRBV28 and TRBJ2-7; 7 positions match TRBD1. The CDR3 covers 15 residues. Germline CDR1 MDHEN, CDR2 SYDVKM. V shed 4 bases, J shed 0 bases, and the junction held 6 bases outside the gene matches. As DNA, the CDR3 is TGTGCCAGCAGTTCAGGACAGGTGAGCTCCTACGAGCAGTACGTC. Residues: CASSSGQVSSYEQYV.

The CDR3 nucleotides read TGTGCCAGCAGCTATTTAACTAGCCCGTACACAGATACGCAGTATTTT. Translating it yields CASSYLTSPYTDTQYF. The gene calls are TRBV5-6 and TRBJ2-3; D may be TRBD2 (6 bases). The V end was cut by 3 bases, the J end by 2 bases, with 16 bases between. Germline-derived CDR1 and CDR2 are SGHDT and YYEEEE. This CDR3 spans 16 amino acids.

This chain links TRBV18 with TRBJ2-3; 7 bases map to TRBD1. The CDR3 consists of 15 residues. V lost 0 bases and J lost 4; bases outside the gene matches: 4. CDR1 KGHSH and CDR2 LQKENI come from the germline V gene. CDR3 region: CASSPPTGIPDTQYF. CDR3 sequence (DNA): TGTGCCAGCTCACCACCGACAGGGATCCCAGATACGCAGTATTTT.

V and J are TRBV7-8 and TRBJ1-6, with TRBD1 matching over 7 bases. V was pared by 4 bases and J by 7 bases, with 7 bases of the junction left unmatched. CDR1 is SGHVS and CDR2 is FQNEAQ in the germline V gene. There are 15 residues in the CDR3. CDR3 residues: CASSSFGQVNSPLHF. In nucleotides, the CDR3 is TGTGCCAGCAGCTCTTTCGGACAGGTCAATTCACCCCTCCACTTT.

The rearrangement uses TRBV7-8 and TRBJ2-7, with a tentative D call TRBD2 (7 bases). V was trimmed by 5 bases and J by 3 bases, leaving 17 bases between them. The germline gives CDR1 SGHVS, CDR2 FQNEAQ. This CDR3 is 15 amino acids long. The CDR3 DNA is TGTGCCAGCAGCGCCGAGGGGGGGGCAATCTACGAGCAGTACGTC. Its protein is CASSAEGGAIYEQYV.

This chain connects TRBV19 to TRBJ1-2, with D possibly matching TRBD1 (5 bases). Germline CDR1 LNHDA, CDR2 SQIVND (reference sequence). The CDR3 runs 15 residues. Trimming took off 3 bases at V and 6 bases at J, with 17 bases between the two ends. CDR3 in DNA: TGTGCCAGTAGTATCCCCAGATTAGCAGGGCATGGCTACACCTTC. Protein: CASSIPRLAGHGYTF.

The count of this clone is one. The V gene is TRBV28, the J gene TRBJ1-3, with D maybe TRBD1 (6 bases). This CDR3 comprises 15 residues. Looked up from germline, CDR1 is MDHEN and CDR2 is SYDVKM. Trimming took off 8 bases at V and 0 bases at J, with 14 bases between the two ends. In nucleotides, the CDR3 is TGTGCCAGCCACAGGGTTACCCCCTCTGGAAACACCATATATTTT. This codes for CASHRVTPSGNTIYF.

The chain has TRBV3-1 (or the pseudogene TRBV3-2) and TRBJ2-5; perhaps TRBD2 as D (5 bases). CDR3 size: 17 residues. CDR1 and CDR2 from the germline V gene are LGHDT and YNNKEL (reference sequence). V dropped 6 bases and J dropped 4 bases, with 24 bases sitting between them. The CDR3 nucleotides read TGTGCCAGCAGACCAAGTTGGACCACTAGGACGATAGAGACCCAGTACTTC. Translation gives CASRPSWTTRTIETQYF.